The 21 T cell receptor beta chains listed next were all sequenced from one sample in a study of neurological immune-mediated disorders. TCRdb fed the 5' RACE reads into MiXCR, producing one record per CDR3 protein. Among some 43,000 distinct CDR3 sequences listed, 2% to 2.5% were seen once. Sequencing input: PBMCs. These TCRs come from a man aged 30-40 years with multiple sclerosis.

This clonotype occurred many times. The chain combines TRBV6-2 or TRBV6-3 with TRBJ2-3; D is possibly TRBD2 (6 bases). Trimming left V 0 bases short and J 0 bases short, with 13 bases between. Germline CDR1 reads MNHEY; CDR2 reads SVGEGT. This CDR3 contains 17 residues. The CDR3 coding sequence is TGTGCCAGCAGTTACTCTGGAGGGAGACCTAGCACAGATACGCAGTATTTT. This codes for CASSYSGGRPSTDTQYF.

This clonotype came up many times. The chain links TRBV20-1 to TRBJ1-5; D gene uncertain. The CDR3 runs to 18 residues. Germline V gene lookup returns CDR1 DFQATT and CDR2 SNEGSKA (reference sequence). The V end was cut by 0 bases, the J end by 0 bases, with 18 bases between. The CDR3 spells CSARDPRRGEASNQPQHF. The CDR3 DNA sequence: TGCAGTGCTAGAGATCCGAGGAGAGGTGAGGCTAGCAATCAGCCCCAGCATTTT.

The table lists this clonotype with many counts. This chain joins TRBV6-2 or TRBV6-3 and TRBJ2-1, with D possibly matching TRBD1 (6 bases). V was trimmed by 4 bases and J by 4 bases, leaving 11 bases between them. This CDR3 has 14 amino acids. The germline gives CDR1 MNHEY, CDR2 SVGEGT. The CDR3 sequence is CASSSGTTYNEQFF. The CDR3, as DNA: TGTGCCAGCAGTTCCGGGACAACTTACAATGAGCAGTTCTTC.

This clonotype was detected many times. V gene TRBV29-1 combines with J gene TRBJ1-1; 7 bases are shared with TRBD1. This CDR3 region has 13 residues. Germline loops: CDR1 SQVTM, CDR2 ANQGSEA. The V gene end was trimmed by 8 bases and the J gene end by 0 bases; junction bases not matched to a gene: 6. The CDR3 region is CSCGDSLNTEAFF. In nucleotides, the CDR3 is TGCAGCTGCGGGGACAGCTTGAACACTGAAGCTTTCTTT. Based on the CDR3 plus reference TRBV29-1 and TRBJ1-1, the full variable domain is SAVISQKPSRDICQRGTSLTIQCQVDSQVTMMFWYRQQPGQSLTLIATANQGSEATYESGFVIDKFPISRPNLTFSTLTVSNMSPEDSSIYLCSCGDSLNTEAFFGQGTRLTVV.

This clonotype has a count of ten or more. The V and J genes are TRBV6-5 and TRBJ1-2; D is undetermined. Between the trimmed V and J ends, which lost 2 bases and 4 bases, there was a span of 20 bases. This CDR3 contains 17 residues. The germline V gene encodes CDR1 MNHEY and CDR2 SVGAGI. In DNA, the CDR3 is TGTGCCAGCAGTTACGCCTTGGGTGGTTTCGGTGTCTATGGCTACACCTTC. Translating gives CASSYALGGFGVYGYTF.

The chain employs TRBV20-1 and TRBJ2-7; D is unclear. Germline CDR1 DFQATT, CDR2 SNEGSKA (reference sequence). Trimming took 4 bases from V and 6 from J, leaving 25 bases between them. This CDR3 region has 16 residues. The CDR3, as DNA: TGCAGTGCTAAAAAGCCCTCGGGCTATACTTACGTCGAGCAGTACTTC. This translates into CSAKKPSGYTYVEQYF.

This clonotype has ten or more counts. CDR3 amino acids: CASMGLAMGGEQFF. CDR3 in DNA: TGCGCCAGCATGGGACTAGCAATGGGGGGTGAGCAGTTCTTC. The chain carries TRBV5-1 and TRBJ2-1, with 9 bases lining up with TRBD2. J lost 9 bases, V lost 6 bases, and 10 bases had no gene match. Germline-derived CDR1 and CDR2 are SGHRS and YFSETQ. CDR3 length equals 14 residues.

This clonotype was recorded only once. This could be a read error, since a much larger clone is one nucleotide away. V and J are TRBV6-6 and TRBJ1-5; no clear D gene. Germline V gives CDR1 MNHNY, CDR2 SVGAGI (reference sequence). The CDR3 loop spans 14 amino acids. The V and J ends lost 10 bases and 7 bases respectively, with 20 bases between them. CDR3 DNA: TGTGCCACCAACCTGGGAGGGTTCGGGCAGCCCCAGCATTTT. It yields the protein CATNLGGFGQPQHF.

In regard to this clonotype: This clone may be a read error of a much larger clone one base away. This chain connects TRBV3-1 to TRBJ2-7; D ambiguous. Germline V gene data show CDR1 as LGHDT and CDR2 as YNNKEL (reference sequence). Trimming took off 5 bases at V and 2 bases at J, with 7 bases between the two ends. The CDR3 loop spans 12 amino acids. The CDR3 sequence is CASSKVTYEQYF. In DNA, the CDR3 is TGTGCCAGCAGCAAAGTTACCTACGAGCAGTACTTC.

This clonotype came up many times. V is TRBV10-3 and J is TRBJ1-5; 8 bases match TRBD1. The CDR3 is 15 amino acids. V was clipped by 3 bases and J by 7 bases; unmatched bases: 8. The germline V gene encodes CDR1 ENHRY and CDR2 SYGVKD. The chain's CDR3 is CAISDYDRGHQPQHF. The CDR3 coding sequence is TGTGCCATCAGTGACTACGACAGGGGCCACCAGCCCCAGCATTTT.

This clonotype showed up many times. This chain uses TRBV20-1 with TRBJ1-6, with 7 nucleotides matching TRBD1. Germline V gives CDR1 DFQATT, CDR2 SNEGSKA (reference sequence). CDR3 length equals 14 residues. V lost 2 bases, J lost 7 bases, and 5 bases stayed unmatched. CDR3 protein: CSARYGTENSPLHF. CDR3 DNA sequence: TGCAGTGCTAGATACGGGACAGAGAATTCACCCCTCCACTTT.

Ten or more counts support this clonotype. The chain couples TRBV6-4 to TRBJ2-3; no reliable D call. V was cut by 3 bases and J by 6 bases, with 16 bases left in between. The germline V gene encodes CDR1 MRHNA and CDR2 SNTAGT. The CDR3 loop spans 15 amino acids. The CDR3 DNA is TGTGCCAGCAGTGAATCTTCCGGATCCACGGATACGCAGTATTTT. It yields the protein CASSESSGSTDTQYF.

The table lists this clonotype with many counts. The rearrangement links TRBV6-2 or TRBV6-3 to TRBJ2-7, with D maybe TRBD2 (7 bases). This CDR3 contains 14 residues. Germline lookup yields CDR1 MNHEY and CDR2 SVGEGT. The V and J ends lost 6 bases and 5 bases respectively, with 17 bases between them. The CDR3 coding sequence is TGTGCCAGCAGGACGGCGGGGGCCTTCGACGAGCAGTACTTC. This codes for CASRTAGAFDEQYF.

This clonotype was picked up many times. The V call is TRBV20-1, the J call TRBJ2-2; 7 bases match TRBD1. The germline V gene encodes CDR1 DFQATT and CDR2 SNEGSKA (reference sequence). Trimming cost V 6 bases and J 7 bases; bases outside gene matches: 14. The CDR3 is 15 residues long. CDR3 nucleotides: TGCAGTGCCGAGGTGGCAGGGGGAAGTGGCGGGGAGCTGTTTTTT. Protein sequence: CSAEVAGGSGGELFF.

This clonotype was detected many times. CDR3 DNA: TGCGCCAGCAGCTCGGGCACGGCGTATGGCTACACCTTC. Translating gives CASSSGTAYGYTF. This chain uses TRBV5-1 with TRBJ1-2; unclear D gene. Trimming removed 3 bases from V and 5 bases from J, with 11 bases in between. The germline CDR1 and CDR2 sequences are SGHRS and YFSETQ. The CDR3 totals 13 residues.

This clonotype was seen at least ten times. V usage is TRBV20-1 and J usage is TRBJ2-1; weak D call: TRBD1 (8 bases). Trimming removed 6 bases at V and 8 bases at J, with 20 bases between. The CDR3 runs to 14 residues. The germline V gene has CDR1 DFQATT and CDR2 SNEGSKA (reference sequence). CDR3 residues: CSAERGQGGDEQFF. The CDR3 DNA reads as TGCAGTGCCGAGCGTGGACAGGGAGGGGATGAGCAGTTCTTC.

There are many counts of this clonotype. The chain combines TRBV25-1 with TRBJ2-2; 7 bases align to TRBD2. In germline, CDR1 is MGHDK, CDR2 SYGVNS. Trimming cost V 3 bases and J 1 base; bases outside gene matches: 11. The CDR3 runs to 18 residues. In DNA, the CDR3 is TGTGCCAGCAGTGATTTGAGGGGTGGCGGGGGGAACACCGGGGAGCTGTTTTTT. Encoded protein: CASSDLRGGGGNTGELFF.

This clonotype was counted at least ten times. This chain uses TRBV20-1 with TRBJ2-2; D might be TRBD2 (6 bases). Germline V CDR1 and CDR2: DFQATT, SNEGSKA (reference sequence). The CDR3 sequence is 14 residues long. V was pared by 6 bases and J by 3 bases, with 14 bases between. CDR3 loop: CSAAAGSDTGELFF. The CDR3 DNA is TGCAGTGCAGCGGCGGGGTCGGACACCGGGGAGCTGTTTTTT.

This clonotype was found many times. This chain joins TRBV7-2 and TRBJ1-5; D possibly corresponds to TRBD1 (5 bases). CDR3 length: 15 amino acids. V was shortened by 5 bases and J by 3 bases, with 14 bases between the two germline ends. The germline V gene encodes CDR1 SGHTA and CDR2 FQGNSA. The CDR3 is CASSVRRGSNQPQHF. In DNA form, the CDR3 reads TGTGCCAGCAGCGTCCGACGGGGCTCCAATCAGCCCCAGCATTTT. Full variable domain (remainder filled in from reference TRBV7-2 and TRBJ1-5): GAGVSQSPSNKVTEKGKDVELRCDPISGHTALYWYRQSLGQGLEFLIYFQGNSAPDKSGLPSDRFSAERTGGSVSTLTIQRTQQEDSAVYLCASSVRRGSNQPQHFGDGTRLSIL.

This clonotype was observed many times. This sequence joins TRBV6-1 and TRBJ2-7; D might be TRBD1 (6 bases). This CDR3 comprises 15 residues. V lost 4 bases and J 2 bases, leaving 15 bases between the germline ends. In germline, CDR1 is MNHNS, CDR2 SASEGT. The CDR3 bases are TGTGCCAGCAGTGCCGAGGACAGTATTACCTACGAGCAGTACTTC. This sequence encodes CASSAEDSITYEQYF.

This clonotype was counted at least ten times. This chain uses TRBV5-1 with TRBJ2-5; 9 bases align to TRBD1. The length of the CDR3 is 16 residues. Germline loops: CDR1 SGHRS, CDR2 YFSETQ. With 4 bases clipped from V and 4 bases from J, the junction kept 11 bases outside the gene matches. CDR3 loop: CASSVDTGGAGETQYF. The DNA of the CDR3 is TGCGCCAGCAGCGTAGATACAGGGGGCGCTGGAGAGACCCAGTACTTC.